A single sample is the source of the 2 T cell receptor beta chains below, sequenced in a study of T cell responses to AZD1222 COVID-19 vaccine. Some clones are missing from TCRdb's copy, which holds only in-frame ones; the method was immunoSEQ multiplex PCR. The sample holds 82,000 or so clones, roughly 90% seen once. The sample consisted of peripheral blood, taken on day 0 of AZD1222 vaccination. The receptors stem from an adult in good health.

This clone occurred a few times. The chain uses TRBV28 and TRBJ1-2, with D unresolved. The CDR3 loop spans 12 amino acids. Trimming took 6 bases from V and 1 from J, leaving 6 bases between them. Per germline, CDR1 MDHEN and CDR2 SYDVKM. CDR3 nucleotides: TGTGCCAGCAGGTCCATTAACTATGGCTACACCTTC. Amino acid sequence: CASRSINYGYTF.

The chain has TRBV5-4 and TRBJ1-4; weak D call: TRBD1 (6 bases). The V and J ends lost 3 bases and 1 base respectively, with 16 bases between them. Germline CDR1 reads SGHNT; CDR2 reads YYREEE (reference sequence). The CDR3 loop spans 17 amino acids. In DNA, the CDR3 is TGTGCCAGCAGCTCAAAAGACCAGGGGCTAACTAATGAAAAACTGTTTTTT. This encodes CASSSKDQGLTNEKLFF.